This T cell receptor beta chain was profiled in a study of post-analysis software for immune sequencing data. Across the study: Both relapsing-remitting and secondary progressive multiple sclerosis featured among the disease courses, as did progressive-relapsing multiple sclerosis.

Unique molecular identifiers had been added to the TCR beta cDNA libraries. MiXCR, run by TCRdb on the PCR reads, gives a single entry per CDR3 protein. This sample carries 700,000 to 800,000 distinct CDR3 sequences, roughly 30% of them seen once, and the ten largest clones take around 0.55%. A note on this clonotype: Its specificity is not known.

General study findings and limits: For normalized Chao1 diversity, multiple sclerosis patients scored significantly lower than controls did. Compared with controls, patients had more of roughly 5 TRBV segments, including TRBV5-6, TRBV5-1 and TRBV20-1. Strong same-batch co-clustering of samples appeared with F measure clustering.

The germline CDR1 and CDR2 sequences are DFQATT and SNEGSKA (reference sequence). This CDR3 is 14 amino acids long. V dropped 1 base and J dropped 8 bases, with 12 bases sitting between them. Sequenced sample: blood. The chain is built from TRBV20-1 and TRBJ1-6; D ambiguous. The sequence derives from a girl between 10 and 17 years old with multiple sclerosis. In DNA form, the CDR3 reads TGCAGTGCTAGAGTCGAACAGCGCGATTCACCCCTCCACTTT. Translating gives CSARVEQRDSPLHF.